These T cell receptor beta chains were read from a single sample in a study of T-cell reconstitution after alpha-beta-depleted transplantation in children. TCRdb re-derived calls from the PCR reads in MiXCR, one entry per CDR3 protein. The sample records some 550,000 distinct CDR3 sequences, 23% being singletons. This specimen was PBMCs, mostly from graft donor cells, taken 360 days after TCRalphabeta/CD19-depleted stem cell transplant. The receptors derive from a boy in the first two years of life who had a stem cell transplant for acute myeloid leukemia, so the T cells may come from the graft donor. CDR3s include the opening cysteine and the closing phenylalanine or tryptophan. Each record gives: V gene, J gene, CDR3 protein.

v_call: TRBV6-1; j_call: TRBJ2-2; cdr3_aa: CASMGRNTGELFF
v_call: TRBV12-3/TRBV12-4; j_call: TRBJ2-3; cdr3_aa: CASRRADRSTDTQYF
v_call: TRBV9; j_call: TRBJ1-2; cdr3_aa: CASSPILGPGPRLGYTF
v_call: TRBV9; j_call: TRBJ1-3; cdr3_aa: CASSAEGGYGNTIYF
v_call: TRBV18; j_call: TRBJ2-3; cdr3_aa: CASSPPHRGPDTQYF
v_call: TRBV25-1; j_call: TRBJ2-3; cdr3_aa: CASSPGQGVIDTQYF
v_call: TRBV20-1; j_call: TRBJ2-1; cdr3_aa: CSAREGTYNEQFF
v_call: TRBV20-1; j_call: TRBJ2-1; cdr3_aa: CSARVAGRANEQFF
v_call: TRBV9; j_call: TRBJ2-1; cdr3_aa: CASSVPLSGGSSYNEQFF
v_call: TRBV15; j_call: TRBJ2-3; cdr3_aa: CATSRGSSGGGTDTQYF
v_call: TRBV29-1; j_call: TRBJ1-2; cdr3_aa: CSVAKFRDSINYGYTF
v_call: TRBV12-3/TRBV12-4; j_call: TRBJ1-3; cdr3_aa: CASSFFAGATSNSGNTIYF
v_call: TRBV20-1; j_call: TRBJ2-7; cdr3_aa: CSAPWTGGTYEQYF